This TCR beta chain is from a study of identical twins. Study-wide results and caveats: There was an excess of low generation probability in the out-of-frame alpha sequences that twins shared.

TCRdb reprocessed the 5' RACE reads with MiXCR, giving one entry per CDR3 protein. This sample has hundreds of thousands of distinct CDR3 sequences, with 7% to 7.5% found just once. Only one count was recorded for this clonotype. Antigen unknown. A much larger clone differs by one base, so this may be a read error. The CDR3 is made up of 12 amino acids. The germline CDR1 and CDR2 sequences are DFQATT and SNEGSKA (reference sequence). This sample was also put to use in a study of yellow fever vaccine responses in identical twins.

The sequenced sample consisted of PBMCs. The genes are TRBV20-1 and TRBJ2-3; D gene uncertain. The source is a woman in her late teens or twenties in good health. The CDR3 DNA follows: TGCAGTGTTAGAATAAGCACAGATACGCAGTATTTT. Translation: CSVRISTDTQYF.